Shown below are 5 T cell receptor beta chains from a single sample sequenced in a study of Graves' ophthalmopathy and Graves' hyperthyroidism. TCR beta CDR3 amplification used RNA transcripts. Second-round multiplex PCR came after first-round RT-PCR with HTBI primers. TCRdb redid the calling of the multiplex PCR reads with MiXCR, one entry per CDR3 protein. The data hold about 380,000 distinct CDR3 sequences, with just over 15% observed a single time. What was sequenced was peripheral blood. The receptors were gathered from a young woman with stable Graves' hyperthyroidism.

V is TRBV11-3 and J is TRBJ2-2; D is unresolved. Germline CDR1 and CDR2: SGHNT and YENEEA. Trimming took 1 base from V and 4 from J, leaving 10 bases between them. The length of the CDR3 is 15 residues. The CDR3 DNA reads as TGTGCCAGCAGCTTAGTTGGCGGAGCCACCGGGGAGCTGTTTTTT. Translation: CASSLVGGATGELFF.

The sample holds many counts of this clonotype. V and J are TRBV12-3 or TRBV12-4 and TRBJ1-2, with 7 bases identical to TRBD1. The CDR3 length is 17 residues. V shed 2 bases, J shed 6 bases, and the junction held 15 bases outside the gene matches. CDR3 amino acids: CASSLQMGQGVQNGYTF. In nucleotides, the CDR3 is TGTGCCAGCAGTTTACAGATGGGGCAGGGGGTCCAGAATGGCTACACCTTC.

The sample holds many counts of this clonotype. The chain joins TRBV27 to TRBJ1-6, with a weak D call TRBD1 (6 bases). V lost 3 bases to trimming and J lost 5 bases, with 14 bases between them. The CDR3 sequence is 16 residues long. Germline V gene data show CDR1 as MNHEY and CDR2 as SMNVEV (reference sequence). In nucleotides, the CDR3 is TGTGCCAGCAGTTTTTCAGGGACACAGCATAATTCACCCCTCCACTTT. Protein: CASSFSGTQHNSPLHF.

This clonotype was counted at least ten times. V and J are TRBV5-1 and TRBJ1-2, with D hard to call. The CDR3 length is 14 residues. V lost 1 base, J lost 0 bases, and 7 bases lay in between. The germline V gene encodes CDR1 SGHRS and CDR2 YFSETQ. DNA for the CDR3: TGCGCCAGCAGCTTGCTGGGGACTAACTATGGCTACACCTTC. Its protein is CASSLLGTNYGYTF.

This clonotype was counted at least ten times. This chain uses TRBV6-2 or TRBV6-3 with TRBJ1-2; possible D gene TRBD1, 5 bases. CDR3 length: 16 amino acids. V lost 8 bases and J lost 0, with 19 bases in between. The germline V gene has CDR1 MNHEY and CDR2 SVGEGT. CDR3 sequence reads: CASREGLLKTNYGYTF. The CDR3 bases are TGTGCCAGCCGAGAGGGGCTCCTTAAGACTAACTATGGCTACACCTTC.